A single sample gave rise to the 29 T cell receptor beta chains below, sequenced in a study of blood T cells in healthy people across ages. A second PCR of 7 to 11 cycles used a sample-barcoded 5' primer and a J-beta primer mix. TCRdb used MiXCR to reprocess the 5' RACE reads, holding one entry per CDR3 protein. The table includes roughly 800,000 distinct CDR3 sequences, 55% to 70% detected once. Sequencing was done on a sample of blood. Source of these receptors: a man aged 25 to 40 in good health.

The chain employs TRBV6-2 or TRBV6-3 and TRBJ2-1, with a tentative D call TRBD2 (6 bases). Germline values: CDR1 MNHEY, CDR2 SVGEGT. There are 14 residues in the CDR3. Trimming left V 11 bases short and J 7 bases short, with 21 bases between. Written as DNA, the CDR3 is TGTGCCGCCCGCAGCGGACTACCCGGGAATGAGCAGTTCTTC. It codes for CAARSGLPGNEQFF.

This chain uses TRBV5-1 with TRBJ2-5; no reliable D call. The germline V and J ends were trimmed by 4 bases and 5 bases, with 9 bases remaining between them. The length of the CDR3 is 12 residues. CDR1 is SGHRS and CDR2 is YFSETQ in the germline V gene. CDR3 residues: CASSVDVETQYF. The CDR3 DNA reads TGCGCCAGCAGCGTAGACGTGGAGACCCAGTACTTC.

This chain's CDR3 is CASIRQRTYEQYF. CDR3 DNA sequence: TGTGCCAGCATCAGACAGAGAACCTACGAGCAGTACTTC. V gene TRBV27 combines with J gene TRBJ2-7; tentative D call: TRBD1 (5 bases). Trimming shortened V by 7 bases and J by 2 bases, and 12 bases separated the two germline ends. CDR1 is MNHEY and CDR2 is SMNVEV in the germline V gene (reference sequence). There are 13 residues in the CDR3.

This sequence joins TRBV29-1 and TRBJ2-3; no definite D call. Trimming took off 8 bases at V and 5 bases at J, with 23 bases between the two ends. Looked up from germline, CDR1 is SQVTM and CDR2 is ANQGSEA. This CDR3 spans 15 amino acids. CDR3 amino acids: CSLRLSGQVGDTQYF. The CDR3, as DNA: TGCAGCCTTCGCTTGTCGGGCCAGGTGGGAGATACGCAGTATTTT.

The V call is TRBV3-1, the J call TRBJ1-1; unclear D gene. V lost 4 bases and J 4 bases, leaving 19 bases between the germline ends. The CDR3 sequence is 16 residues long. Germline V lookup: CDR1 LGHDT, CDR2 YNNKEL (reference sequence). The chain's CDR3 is CASSPLPSTLSTEAFF. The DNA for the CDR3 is TGTGCCAGCAGCCCTTTACCTTCGACCCTTAGCACTGAAGCTTTCTTT.

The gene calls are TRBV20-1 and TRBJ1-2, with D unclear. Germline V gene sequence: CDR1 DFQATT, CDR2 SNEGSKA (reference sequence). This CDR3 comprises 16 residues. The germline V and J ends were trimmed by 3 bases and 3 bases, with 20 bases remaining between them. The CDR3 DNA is TGCAGTGCTAGGAACACTAACAGTCACCGGGACTATGGCTACACCTTC. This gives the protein CSARNTNSHRDYGYTF.

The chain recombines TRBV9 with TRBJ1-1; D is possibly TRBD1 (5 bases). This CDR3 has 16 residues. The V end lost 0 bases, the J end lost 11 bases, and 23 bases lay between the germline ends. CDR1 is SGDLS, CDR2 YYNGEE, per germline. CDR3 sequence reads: CASSVARGGVSTKAFF. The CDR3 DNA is TGTGCCAGCAGCGTAGCTCGGGGCGGGGTTTCGACAAAGGCTTTCTTT.

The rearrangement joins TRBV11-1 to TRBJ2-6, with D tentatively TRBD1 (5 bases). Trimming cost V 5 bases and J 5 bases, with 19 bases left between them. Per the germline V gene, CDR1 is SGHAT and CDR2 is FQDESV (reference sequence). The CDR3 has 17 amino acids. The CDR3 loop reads CASSPRGGHSWANVLTF. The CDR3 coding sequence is TGTGCCAGCAGCCCACGTGGCGGACATAGCTGGGCCAACGTCCTGACTTTC.

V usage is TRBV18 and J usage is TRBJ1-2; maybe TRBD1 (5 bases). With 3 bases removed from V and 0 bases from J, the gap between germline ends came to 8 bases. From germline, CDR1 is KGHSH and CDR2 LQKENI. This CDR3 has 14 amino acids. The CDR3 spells CASSPAGTNYGYTF. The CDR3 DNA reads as TGTGCCAGCTCACCGGCAGGGACTAACTATGGCTACACCTTC.

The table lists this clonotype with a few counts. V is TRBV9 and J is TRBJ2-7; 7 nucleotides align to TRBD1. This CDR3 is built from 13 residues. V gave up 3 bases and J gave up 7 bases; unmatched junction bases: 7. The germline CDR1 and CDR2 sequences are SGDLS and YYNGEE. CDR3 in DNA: TGTGCCAGCAGCGCCCGGGCGACAGGGGAGCAGTACTTC. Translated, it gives CASSARATGEQYF.

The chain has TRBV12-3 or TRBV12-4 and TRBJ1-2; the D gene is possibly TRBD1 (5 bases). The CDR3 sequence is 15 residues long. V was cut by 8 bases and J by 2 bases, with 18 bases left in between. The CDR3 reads CASHVGAEGNYGYTF. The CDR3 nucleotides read TGTGCCAGCCACGTTGGGGCCGAGGGAAACTATGGCTACACCTTC.

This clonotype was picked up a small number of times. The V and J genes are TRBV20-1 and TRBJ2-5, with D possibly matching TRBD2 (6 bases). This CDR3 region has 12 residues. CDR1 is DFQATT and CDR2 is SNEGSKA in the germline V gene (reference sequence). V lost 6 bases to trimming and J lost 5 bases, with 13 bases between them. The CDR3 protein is CSAILAGETQYF. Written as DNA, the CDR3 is TGCAGTGCCATACTAGCTGGGGAGACCCAGTACTTC.

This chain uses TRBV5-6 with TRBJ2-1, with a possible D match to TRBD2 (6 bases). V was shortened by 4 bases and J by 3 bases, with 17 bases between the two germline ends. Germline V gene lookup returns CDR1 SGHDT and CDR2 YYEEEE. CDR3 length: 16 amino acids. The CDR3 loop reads CASSTGPGLIYNEQFF. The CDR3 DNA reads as TGTGCCAGCAGCACGGGGCCGGGACTCATCTACAATGAGCAGTTCTTC.

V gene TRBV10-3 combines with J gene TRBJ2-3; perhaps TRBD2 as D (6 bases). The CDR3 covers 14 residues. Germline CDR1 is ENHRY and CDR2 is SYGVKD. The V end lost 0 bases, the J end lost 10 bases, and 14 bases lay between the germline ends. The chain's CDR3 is CAISESEGAAPQYF. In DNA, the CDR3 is TGTGCCATCAGTGAGTCGGAGGGCGCCGCTCCGCAGTATTTT.

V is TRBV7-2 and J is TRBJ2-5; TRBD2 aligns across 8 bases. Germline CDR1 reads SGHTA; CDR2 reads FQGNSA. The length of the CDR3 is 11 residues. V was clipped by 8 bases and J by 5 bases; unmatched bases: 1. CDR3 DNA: TGTGCCAGCGCTAGCGGGGAGACCCAGTACTTC. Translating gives CASASGETQYF.

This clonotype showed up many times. In DNA form, the CDR3 reads TGTGCCAGCAGCACCCTGCCCGGGGGGATAGAGACCCAGTACTTC. It encodes CASSTLPGGIETQYF. V is TRBV7-2 and J is TRBJ2-5; TRBD2 matches 7 bases. Per the germline V gene, CDR1 is SGHTA and CDR2 is FQGNSA. The CDR3 loop spans 15 amino acids. V gave up 5 bases and J gave up 4 bases; unmatched junction bases: 10.

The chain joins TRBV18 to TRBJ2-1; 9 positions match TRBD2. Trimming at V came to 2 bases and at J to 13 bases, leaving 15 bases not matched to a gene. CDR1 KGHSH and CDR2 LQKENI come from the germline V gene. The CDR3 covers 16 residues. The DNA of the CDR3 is TGTGCCAGCTCACCAGCGATTCTAAGTTCGGGACTAGCTCAGTTCTTC. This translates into CASSPAILSSGLAQFF.

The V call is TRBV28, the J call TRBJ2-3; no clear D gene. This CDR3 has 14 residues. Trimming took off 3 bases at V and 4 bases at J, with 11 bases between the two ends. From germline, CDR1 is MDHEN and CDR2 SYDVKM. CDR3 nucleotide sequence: TGTGCCAGCAGTTTCCCAGGCGGAGCAGATACGCAGTATTTT. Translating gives CASSFPGGADTQYF. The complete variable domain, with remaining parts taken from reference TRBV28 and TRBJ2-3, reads DVKVTQSSRYLVKRTGEKVFLECVQDMDHENMFWYRQDPGLGLRLIYFSYDVKMKEKGDIPEGYSVSREKKERFSLILESASTNQTSMYLCASSFPGGADTQYFGPGTRLTVL.

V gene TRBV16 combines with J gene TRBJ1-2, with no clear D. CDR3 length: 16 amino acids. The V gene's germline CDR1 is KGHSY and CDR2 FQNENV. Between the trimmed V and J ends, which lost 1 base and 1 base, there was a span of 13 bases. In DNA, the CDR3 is TGTGCCAGCAGCCAATTGCCCGTAACAGTTAACTATGGCTACACCTTC. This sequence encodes CASSQLPVTVNYGYTF.

CDR3 sequence: CSLEEREGLYEQYF. The CDR3 DNA follows: TGCAGCCTCGAGGAGCGGGAGGGCCTTTACGAGCAGTACTTC. The chain carries TRBV29-1 and TRBJ2-5; TRBD2 matches 10 bases. The closer fit of TRBJ2-7 to the DNA end suggests the J call may be wrong. Germline CDR1 SQVTM, CDR2 ANQGSEA. This CDR3 contains 14 residues.

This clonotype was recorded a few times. CDR3 sequence (DNA): TGTGCCAGCAGTGAATCTTCGTGGGGGCACGATGGCTACACCTTC. This encodes CASSESSWGHDGYTF. The chain carries TRBV6-1 and TRBJ1-2; D possibly corresponds to TRBD1 (6 bases). Germline V gene sequence: CDR1 MNHNS, CDR2 SASEGT. This CDR3 is built from 15 residues. The germline V and J ends were trimmed by 2 bases and 6 bases, with 16 bases remaining between them.

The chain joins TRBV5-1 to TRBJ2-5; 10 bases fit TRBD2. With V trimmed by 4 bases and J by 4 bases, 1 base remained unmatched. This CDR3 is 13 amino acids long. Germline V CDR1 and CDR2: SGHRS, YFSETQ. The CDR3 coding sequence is TGCGCCAGCAGCAGCGGGGGGGCAGAGACCCAGTACTTC. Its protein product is CASSSGGAETQYF.

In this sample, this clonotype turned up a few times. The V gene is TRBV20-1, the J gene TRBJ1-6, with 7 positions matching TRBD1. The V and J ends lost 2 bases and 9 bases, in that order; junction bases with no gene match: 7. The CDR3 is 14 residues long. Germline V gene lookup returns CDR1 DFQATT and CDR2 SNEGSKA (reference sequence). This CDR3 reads CSARTGTEGSPLHF. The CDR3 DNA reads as TGCAGTGCTAGAACCGGGACAGAAGGTTCACCCCTCCACTTT.

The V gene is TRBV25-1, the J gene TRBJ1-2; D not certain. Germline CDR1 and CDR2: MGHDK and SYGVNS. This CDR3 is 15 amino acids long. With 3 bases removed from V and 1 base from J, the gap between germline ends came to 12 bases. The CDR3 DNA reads TGTGCCAGCAGTGAGGGCGGAATTTATAACTATGGCTACACCTTC. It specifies CASSEGGIYNYGYTF.

The DNA of the CDR3 is TGTGCCAGCAGCCCCTACCGGGACAGAACCTACGAGCAGTACTTC. Protein sequence: CASSPYRDRTYEQYF. The rearrangement joins TRBV9 to TRBJ2-7; 7 nucleotides align to TRBD1. Germline V gene sequence: CDR1 SGDLS, CDR2 YYNGEE. The CDR3 length is 15 residues. With 4 bases clipped from V and 2 bases from J, the junction kept 9 bases outside the gene matches.

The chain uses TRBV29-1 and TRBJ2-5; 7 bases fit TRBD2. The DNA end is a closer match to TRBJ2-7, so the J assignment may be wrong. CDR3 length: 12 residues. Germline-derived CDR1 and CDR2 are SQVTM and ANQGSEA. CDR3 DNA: TGCAGCGTTGAAGTCACTAGCGCCGAGCAGTACTTC. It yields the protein CSVEVTSAEQYF.

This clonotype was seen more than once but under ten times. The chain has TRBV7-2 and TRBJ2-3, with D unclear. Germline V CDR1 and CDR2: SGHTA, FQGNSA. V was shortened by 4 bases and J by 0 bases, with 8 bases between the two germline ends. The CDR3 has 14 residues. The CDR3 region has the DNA TGTGCCAGCAGCTCCGGCGCTAGCACAGATACGCAGTATTTT. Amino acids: CASSSGASTDTQYF.

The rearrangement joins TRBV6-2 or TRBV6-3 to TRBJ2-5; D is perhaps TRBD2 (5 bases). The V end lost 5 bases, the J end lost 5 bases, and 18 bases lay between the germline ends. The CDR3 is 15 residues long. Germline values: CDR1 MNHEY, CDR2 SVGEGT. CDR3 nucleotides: TGTGCCAGCAGTCCGCTTCAACTAGTACAGGAGACCCAGTACTTC. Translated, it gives CASSPLQLVQETQYF.

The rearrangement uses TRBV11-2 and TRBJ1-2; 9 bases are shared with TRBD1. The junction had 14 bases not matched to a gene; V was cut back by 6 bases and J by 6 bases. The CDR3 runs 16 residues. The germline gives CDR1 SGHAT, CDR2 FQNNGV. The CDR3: CASSSMGYRGLNGYTF. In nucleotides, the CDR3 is TGTGCCAGCAGTTCCATGGGGTACAGGGGGCTCAATGGCTACACCTTC.